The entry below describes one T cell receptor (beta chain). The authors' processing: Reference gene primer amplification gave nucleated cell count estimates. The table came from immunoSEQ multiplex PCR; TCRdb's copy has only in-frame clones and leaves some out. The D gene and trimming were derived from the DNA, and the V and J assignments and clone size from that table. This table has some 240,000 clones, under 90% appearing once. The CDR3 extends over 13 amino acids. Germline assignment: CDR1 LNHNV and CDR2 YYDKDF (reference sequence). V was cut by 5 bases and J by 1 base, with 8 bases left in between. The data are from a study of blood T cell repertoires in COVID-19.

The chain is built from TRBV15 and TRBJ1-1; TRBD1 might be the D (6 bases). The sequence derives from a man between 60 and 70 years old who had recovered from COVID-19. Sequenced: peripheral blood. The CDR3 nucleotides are TGTGCCACCAGCTGGACAGCGAACACTGAAGCTTTCTTT. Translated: CATSWTANTEAFF.